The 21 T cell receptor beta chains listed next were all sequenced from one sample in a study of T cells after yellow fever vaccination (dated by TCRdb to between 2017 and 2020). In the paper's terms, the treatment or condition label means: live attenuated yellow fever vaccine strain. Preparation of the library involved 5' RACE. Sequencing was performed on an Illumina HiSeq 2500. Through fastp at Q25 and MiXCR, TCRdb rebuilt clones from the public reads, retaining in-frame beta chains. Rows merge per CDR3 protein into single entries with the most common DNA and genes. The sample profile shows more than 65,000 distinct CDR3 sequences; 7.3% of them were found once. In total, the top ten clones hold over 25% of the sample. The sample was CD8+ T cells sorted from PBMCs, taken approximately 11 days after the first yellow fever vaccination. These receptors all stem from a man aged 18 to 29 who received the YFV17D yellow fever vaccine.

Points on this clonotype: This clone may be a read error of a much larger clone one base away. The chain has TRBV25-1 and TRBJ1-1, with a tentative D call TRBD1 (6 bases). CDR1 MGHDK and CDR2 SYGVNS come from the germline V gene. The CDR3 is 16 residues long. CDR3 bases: TGTGCCCGCAGTGATGGGGCAGGGGCCTGGAACACTGAAGCTTTCTTT. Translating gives CARSDGAGAWNTEAFF.

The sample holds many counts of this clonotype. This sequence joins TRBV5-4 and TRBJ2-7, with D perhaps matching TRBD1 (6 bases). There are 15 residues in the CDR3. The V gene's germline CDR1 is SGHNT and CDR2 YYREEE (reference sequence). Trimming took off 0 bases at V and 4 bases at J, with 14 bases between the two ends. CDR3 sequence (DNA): TGTGCCAGCAGCTTGGATGGGGGCAGGGCGTACGAGCAGTACTTC. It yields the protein CASSLDGGRAYEQYF.

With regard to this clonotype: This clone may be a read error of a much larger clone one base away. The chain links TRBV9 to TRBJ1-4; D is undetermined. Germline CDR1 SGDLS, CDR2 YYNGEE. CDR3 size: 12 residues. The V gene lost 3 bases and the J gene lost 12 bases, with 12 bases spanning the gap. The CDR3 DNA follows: TGTGCCAGCAGCGAGGATGGAAGACAACTGTTTTTT. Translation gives CASSEDGRQLFF.

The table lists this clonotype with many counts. The CDR3 reads CASSLGGGGDNEQFF. DNA for the CDR3: TGTGCCAGCAGTCTCGGCGGCGGGGGGGACAATGAGCAGTTCTTC. The J gene is TRBJ2-1, the V gene TRBV12-3 or TRBV12-4, with 9 positions matching TRBD2. Germline trimming cut 5 bases from V and 5 bases from J; bases unmatched to any gene: 7. The CDR3 is 15 residues long.

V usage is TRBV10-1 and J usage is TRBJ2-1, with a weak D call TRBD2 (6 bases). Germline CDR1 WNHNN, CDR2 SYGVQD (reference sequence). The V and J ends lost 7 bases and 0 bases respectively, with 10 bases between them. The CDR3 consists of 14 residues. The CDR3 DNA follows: TGCGCCAGCAATGCGGGGAGCTCCTACAATGAGCAGTTCTTC. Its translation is CASNAGSSYNEQFF.

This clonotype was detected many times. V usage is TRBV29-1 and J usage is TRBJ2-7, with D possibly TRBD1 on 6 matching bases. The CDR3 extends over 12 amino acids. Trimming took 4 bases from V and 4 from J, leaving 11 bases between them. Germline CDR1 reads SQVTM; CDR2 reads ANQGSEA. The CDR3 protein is CSVVSQGYEQYF. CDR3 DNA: TGCAGCGTTGTCTCCCAGGGGTACGAGCAGTACTTC.

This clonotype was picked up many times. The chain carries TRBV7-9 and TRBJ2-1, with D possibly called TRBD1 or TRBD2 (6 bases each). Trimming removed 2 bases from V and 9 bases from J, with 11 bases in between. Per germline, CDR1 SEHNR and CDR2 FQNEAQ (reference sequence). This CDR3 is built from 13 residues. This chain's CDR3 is CASSLSGGGEQFF. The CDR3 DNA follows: TGTGCCAGCAGCTTATCAGGAGGGGGTGAGCAGTTCTTC.

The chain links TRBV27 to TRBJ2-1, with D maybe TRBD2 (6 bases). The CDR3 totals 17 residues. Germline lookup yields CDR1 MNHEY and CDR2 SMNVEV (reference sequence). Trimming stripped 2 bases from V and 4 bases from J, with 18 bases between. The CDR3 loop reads CASSLNAGTRGYNEQFF. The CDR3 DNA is TGTGCCAGCAGTTTAAACGCCGGGACTCGGGGATACAATGAGCAGTTCTTC.

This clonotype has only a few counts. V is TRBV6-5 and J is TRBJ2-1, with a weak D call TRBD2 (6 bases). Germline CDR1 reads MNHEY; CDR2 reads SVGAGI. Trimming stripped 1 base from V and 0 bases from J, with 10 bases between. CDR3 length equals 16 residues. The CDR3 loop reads CASSYFPGGSYNEQFF. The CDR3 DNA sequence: TGTGCCAGCAGTTACTTCCCCGGGGGCTCCTACAATGAGCAGTTCTTC.

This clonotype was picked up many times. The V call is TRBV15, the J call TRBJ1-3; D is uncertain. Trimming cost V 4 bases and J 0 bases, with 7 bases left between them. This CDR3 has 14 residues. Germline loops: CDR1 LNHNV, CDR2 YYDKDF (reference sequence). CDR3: CATSNDNSGNTIYF. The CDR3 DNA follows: TGTGCCACCAGCAATGACAACTCTGGAAACACCATATATTTT.

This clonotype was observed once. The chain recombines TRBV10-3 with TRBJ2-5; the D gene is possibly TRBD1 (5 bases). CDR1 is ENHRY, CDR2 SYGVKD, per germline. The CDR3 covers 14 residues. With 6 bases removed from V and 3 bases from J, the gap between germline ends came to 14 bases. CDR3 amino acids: CAIRTAGVEETQYF. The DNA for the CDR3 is TGTGCCATCAGGACAGCAGGTGTGGAAGAGACCCAGTACTTC.

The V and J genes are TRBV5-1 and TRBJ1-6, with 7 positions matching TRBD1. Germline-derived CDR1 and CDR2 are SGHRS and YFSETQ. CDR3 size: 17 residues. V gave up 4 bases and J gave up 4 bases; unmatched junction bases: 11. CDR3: CASSVKDATGYNSPLHF. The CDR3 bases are TGCGCCAGCAGCGTGAAGGACGCGACAGGGTATAATTCACCCCTCCACTTT.

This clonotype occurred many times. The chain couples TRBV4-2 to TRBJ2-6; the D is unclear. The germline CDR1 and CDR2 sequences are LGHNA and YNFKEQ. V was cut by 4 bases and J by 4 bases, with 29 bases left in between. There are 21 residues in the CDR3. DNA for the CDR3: TGTGCCAGCAGCCCAGAAGAAGCTGTGGTGGCTTCAACCCCAGGGGCCAACGTCCTGACTTTC. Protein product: CASSPEEAVVASTPGANVLTF.

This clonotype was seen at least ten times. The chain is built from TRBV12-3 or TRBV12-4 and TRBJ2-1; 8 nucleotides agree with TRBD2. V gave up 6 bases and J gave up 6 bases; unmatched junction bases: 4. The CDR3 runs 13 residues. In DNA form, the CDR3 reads TGTGCCAGCAGCTTTGCGGGGGGCAATGAGCAGTTCTTC. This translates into CASSFAGGNEQFF.

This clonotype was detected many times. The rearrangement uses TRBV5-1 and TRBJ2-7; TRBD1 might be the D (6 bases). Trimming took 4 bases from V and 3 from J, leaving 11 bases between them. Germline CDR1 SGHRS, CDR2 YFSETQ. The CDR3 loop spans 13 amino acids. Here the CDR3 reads CASSTDRHYEQYF. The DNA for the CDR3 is TGCGCCAGCAGCACCGACAGGCACTACGAGCAGTACTTC.

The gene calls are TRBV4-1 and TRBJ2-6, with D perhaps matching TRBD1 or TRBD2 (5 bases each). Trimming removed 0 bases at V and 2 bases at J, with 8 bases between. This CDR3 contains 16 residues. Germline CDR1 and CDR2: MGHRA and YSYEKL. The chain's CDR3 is CASSQDGGTGANVLTF. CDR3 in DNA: TGCGCCAGCAGCCAAGATGGGGGAACTGGGGCCAACGTCCTGACTTTC.

This CDR3 is CASSYTEHSGANVLTF. The CDR3 region has the DNA TGTGCCAGCAGTTATACAGAGCACTCTGGGGCCAACGTCCTGACTTTC. The chain combines TRBV6-2 or TRBV6-3 with TRBJ2-6; no definite D call. Germline CDR1 is MNHEY and CDR2 is SVGEGT. The CDR3 is 16 residues long. The V gene lost 3 bases and the J gene lost 0 bases, with 9 bases spanning the gap.

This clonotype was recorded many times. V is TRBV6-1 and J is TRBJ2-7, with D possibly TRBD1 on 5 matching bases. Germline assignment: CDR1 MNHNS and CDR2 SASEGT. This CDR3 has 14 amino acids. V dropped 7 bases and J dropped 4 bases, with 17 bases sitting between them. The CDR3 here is CASTLGVGPYEQYV. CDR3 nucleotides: TGTGCCAGCACCCTAGGGGTAGGTCCATACGAGCAGTACGTC.

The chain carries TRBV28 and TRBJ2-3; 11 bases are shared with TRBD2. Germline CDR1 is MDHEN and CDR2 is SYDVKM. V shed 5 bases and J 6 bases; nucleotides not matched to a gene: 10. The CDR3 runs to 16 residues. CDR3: CASSPLAGGARDTQYF. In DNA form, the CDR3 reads TGTGCCAGCAGTCCTTTAGCGGGGGGGGCCCGGGATACGCAGTATTTT.

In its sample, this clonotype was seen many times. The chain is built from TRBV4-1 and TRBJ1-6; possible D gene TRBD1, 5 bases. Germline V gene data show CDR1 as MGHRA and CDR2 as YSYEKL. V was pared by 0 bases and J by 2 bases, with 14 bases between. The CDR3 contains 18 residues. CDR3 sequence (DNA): TGCGCCAGCAGCCAAGAGATTTGGGGGGTTCCCTATAATTCACCCCTCCACTTT. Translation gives CASSQEIWGVPYNSPLHF.

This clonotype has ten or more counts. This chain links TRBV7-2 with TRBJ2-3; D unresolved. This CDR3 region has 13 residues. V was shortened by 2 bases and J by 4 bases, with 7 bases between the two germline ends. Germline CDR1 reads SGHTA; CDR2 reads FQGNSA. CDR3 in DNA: TGTGCCAGCAGCTTACTAGATTCAGATACGCAGTATTTT. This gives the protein CASSLLDSDTQYF.